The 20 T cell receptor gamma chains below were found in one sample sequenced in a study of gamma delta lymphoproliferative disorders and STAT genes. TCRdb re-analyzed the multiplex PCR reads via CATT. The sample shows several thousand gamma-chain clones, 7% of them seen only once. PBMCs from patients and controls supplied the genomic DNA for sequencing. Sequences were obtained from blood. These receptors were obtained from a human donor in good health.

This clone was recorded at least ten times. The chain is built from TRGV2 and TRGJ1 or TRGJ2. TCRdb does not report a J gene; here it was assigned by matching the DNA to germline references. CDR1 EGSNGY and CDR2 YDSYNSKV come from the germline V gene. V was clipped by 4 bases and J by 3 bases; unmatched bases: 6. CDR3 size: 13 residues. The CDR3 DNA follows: TGTGCCACCTGGGATCTCTTTTATTATAAGAAACTCTTT. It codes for CATWDLFYYKKLF.

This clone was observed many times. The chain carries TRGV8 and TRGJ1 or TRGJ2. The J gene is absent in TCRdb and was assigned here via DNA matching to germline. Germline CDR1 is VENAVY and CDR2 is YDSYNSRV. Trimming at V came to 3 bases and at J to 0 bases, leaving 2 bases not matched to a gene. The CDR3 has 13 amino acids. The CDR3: CATWDLNYYKKLF. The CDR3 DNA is TGTGCCACCTGGGATTTGAATTATTATAAGAAACTCTTT.

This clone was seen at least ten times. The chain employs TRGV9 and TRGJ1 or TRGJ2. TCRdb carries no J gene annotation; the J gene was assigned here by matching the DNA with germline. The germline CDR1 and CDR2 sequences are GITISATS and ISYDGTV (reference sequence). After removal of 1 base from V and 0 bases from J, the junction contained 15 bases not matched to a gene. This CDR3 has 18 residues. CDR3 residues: CALWEVSSGNSNYYKKLF. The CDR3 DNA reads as TGTGCCTTGTGGGAGGTTTCAAGTGGAAATTCGAATTATTATAAGAAACTCTTT.

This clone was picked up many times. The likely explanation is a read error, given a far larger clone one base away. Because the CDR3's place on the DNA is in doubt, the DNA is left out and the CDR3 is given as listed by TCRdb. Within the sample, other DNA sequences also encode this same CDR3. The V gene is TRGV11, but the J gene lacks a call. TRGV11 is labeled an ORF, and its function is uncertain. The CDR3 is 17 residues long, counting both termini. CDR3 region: CTTVPVRSSQGGFKKLF.

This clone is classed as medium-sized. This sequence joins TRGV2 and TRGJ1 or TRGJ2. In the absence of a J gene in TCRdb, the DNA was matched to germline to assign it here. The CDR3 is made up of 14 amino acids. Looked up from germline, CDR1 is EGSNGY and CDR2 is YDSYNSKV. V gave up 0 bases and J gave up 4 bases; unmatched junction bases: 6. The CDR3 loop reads CATWDGLVYYKKLF. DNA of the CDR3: TGTGCCACCTGGGACGGGCTAGTGTATTATAAGAAACTCTTT.

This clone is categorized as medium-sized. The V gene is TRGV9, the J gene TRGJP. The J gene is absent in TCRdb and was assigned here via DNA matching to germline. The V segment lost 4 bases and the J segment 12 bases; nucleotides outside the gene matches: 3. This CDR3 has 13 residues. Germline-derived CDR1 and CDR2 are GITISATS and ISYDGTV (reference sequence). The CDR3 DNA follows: TGTGCCTTGTGGGACGAGGGCAAAAAAATCAAGGTATTT. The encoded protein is CALWDEGKKIKVF.

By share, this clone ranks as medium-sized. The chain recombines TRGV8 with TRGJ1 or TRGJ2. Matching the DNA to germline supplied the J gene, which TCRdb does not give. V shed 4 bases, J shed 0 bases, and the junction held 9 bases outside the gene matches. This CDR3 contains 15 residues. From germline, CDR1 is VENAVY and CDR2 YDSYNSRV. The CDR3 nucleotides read TGTGCCACCTGGGAACCGGAACCGAATTATTATAAGAAACTCTTT. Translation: CATWEPEPNYYKKLF.

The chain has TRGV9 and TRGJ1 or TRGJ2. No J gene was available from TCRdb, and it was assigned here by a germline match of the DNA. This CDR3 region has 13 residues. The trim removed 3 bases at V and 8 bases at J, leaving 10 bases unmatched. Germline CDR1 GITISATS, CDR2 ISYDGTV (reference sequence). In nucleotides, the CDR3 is TGTGCCTTGTGGGAGTCGCCGGGGGATAAGAAACTCTTT. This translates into CALWESPGDKKLF.

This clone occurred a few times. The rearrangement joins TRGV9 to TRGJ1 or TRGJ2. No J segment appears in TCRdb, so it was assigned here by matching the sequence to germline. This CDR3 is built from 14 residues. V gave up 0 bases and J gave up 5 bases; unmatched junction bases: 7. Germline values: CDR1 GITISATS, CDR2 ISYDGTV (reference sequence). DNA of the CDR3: TGTGCCTTGTGGGAGGTGCTATTTAATTATAAGAAACTCTTT. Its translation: CALWEVLFNYKKLF.

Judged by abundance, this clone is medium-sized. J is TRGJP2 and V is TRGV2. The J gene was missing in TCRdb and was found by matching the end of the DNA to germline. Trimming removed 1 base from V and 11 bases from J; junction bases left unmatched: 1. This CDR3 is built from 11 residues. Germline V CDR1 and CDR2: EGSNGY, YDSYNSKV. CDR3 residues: CATWDGWIKTF. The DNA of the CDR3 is TGTGCCACCTGGGACGGATGGATCAAGACGTTT.

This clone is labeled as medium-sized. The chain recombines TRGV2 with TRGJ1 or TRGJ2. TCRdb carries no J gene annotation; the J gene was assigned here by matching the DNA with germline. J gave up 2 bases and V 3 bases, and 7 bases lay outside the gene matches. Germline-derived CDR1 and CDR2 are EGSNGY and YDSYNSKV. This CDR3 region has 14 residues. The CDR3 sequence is CATWDFFHYYKKLF. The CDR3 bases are TGTGCCACCTGGGACTTTTTTCATTATTATAAGAAACTCTTT.

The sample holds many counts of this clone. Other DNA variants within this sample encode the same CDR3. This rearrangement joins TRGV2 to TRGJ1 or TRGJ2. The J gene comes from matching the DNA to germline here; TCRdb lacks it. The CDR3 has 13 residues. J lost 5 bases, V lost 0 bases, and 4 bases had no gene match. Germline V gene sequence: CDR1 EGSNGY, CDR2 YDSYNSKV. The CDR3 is CATWDGLNYKKLF. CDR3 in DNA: TGTGCCACCTGGGACGGGCTGAATTATAAGAAACTCTTT.

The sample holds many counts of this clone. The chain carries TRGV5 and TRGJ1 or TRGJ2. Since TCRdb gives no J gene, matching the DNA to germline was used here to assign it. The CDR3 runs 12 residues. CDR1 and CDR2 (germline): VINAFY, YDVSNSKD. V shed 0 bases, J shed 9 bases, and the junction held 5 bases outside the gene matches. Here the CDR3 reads CATWDRPGKKLF. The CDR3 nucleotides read TGTGCCACCTGGGACAGGCCCGGTAAGAAACTCTTT.

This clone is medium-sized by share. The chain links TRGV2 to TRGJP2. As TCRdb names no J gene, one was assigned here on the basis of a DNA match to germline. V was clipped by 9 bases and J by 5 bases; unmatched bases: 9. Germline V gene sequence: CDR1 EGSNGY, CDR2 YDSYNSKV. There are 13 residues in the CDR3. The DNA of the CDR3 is TGTGCCACCCCGGGCGGGAGTGATTGGATCAAGACGTTT. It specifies CATPGGSDWIKTF.

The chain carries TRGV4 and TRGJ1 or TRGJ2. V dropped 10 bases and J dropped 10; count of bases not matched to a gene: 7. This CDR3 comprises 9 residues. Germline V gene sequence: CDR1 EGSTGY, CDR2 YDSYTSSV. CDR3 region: CATLGKKLF. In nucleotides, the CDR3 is TGTGCCACTCTAGGGAAGAAACTCTTT.

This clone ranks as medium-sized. CDR3: CATWDEEKLF. The CDR3 coding sequence is TGTGCCACCTGGGATGAGGAGAAACTCTTT. The chain joins TRGV4 to TRGJ1 or TRGJ2. Because TCRdb records no J gene, it was assigned here through a match of the DNA to germline. Germline CDR1 EGSTGY, CDR2 YDSYTSSV. This CDR3 is 10 amino acids long. J gave up 11 bases and V 2 bases, and 3 bases lay outside the gene matches.

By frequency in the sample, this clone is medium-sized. CDR3 in amino acids: CAAFGWFKIF. The CDR3 DNA sequence: TGTGCTGCTTTTGGTTGGTTCAAGATATTT. This chain connects TRGV10 to TRGJP1. The J gene was missing in TCRdb and was found by matching the end of the DNA to germline. TRGV10 is assigned to the ORF class and has an uncertain function. After removal of 12 bases from V and 7 bases from J, the junction contained 3 bases not matched to a gene. This CDR3 comprises 10 residues.

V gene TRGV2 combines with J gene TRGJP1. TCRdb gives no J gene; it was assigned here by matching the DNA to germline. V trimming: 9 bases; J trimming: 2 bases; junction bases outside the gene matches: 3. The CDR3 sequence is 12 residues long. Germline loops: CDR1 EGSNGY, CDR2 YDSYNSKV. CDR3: CATGTTGWFKIF. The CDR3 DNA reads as TGTGCCACCGGGACCACTGGTTGGTTCAAGATATTT.

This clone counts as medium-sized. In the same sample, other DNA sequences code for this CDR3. CDR3: CATWDRPDYKKLF. As DNA, the CDR3 is TGTGCCACCTGGGACAGGCCAGATTATAAGAAACTCTTT. The chain joins TRGV3 to TRGJ1 or TRGJ2. Germline matching of the DNA provided the J gene here, since TCRdb leaves it blank. CDR1 is VTNTFY, CDR2 YDVSTARD, per germline (reference sequence). V shed 0 bases, J shed 5 bases, and the junction held 4 bases outside the gene matches. The CDR3 loop spans 13 amino acids.

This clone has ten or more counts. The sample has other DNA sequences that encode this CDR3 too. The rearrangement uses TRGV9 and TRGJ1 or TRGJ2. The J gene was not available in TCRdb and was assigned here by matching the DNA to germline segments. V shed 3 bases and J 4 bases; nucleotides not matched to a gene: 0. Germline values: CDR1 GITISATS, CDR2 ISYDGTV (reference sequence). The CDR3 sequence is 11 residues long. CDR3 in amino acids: CALWEYYKKLF. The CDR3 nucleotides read TGTGCCTTGTGGGAGTATTATAAGAAACTCTTT.